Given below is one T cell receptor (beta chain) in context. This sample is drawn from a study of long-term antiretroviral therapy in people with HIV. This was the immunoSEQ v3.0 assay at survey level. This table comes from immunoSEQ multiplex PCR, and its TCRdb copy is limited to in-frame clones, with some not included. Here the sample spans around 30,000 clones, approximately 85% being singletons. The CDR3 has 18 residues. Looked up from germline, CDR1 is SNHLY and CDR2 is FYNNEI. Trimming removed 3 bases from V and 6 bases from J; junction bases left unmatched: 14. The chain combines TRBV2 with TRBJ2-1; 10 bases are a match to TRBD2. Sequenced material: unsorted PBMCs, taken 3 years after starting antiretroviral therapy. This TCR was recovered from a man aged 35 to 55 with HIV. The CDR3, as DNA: TGTGCCAGCAGTGATTTGAACTCTGGGACTAGCGCTCTCAATGAGCAGTTCTTC. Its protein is CASSDLNSGTSALNEQFF.